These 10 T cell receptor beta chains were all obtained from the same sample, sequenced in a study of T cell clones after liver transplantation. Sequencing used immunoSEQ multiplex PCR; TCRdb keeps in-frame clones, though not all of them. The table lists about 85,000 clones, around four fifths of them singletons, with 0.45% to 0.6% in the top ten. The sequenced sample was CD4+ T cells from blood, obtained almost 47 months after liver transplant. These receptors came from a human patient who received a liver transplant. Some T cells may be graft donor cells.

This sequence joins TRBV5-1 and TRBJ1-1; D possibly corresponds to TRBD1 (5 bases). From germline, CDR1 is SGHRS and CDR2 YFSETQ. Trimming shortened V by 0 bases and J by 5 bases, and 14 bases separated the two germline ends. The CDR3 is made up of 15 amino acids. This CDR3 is CASSLGGREWTEAFF. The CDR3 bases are TGCGCCAGCAGCTTGGGGGGCAGGGAGTGGACTGAAGCTTTCTTT.

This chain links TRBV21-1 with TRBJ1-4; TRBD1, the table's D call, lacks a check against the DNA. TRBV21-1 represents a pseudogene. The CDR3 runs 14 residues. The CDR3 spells CASSARTGTEKLFF. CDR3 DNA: TGTGCCAGCAGCGCCAGGACAGGGACAGAAAAACTGTTTTTT.

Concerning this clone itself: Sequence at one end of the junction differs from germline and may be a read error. The CDR3 reads CASSETYEQYF. CDR3 bases: TGTGCCAGCAGTGAGACCTACGAGCAGTACTTC. The J gene is TRBJ2-7, the V gene TRBV10-3; no clear D. Germline loops: CDR1 ENHRY, CDR2 SYGVKD. This CDR3 has 11 amino acids.

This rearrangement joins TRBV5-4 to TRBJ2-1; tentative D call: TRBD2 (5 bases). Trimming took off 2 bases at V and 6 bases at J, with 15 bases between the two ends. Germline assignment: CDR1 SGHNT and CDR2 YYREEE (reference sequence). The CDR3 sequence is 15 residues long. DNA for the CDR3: TGTGCCAGCAGCTTAGGAGGTCCTATGGGCAATGAGCAGTTCTTC. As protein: CASSLGGPMGNEQFF.

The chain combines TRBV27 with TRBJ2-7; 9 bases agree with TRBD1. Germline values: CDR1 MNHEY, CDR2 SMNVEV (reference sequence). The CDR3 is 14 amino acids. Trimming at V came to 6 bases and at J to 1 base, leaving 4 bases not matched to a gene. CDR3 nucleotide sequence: TGTGCCAGCAGCCGCGGACAGGGGTCCTACGAGCAGTACTTC. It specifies CASSRGQGSYEQYF.

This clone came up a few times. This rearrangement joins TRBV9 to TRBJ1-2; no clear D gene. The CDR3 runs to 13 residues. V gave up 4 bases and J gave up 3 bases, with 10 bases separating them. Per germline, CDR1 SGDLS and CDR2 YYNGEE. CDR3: CASSSQRHYGYTF. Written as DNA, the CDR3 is TGTGCCAGCAGCTCTCAGAGACACTATGGCTACACCTTC.

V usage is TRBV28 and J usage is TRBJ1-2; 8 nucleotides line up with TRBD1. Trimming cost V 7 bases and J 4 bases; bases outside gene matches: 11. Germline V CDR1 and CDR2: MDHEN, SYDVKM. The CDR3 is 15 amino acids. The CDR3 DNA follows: TGTGCCAGCATCACCGGACAGGGAATAGGCTATGGCTACACCTTC. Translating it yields CASITGQGIGYGYTF.

The chain's CDR3 is CPGRHLGTRKTYGYTF. DNA of the CDR3: TGTCCTGGGAGACATCTTGGAACGAGAAAGACCTATGGCTACACCTTC. J is TRBJ1-2 and V is TRBV22-1. TRBV22-1 is reported as a pseudogene. The CDR3 spans 16 residues.

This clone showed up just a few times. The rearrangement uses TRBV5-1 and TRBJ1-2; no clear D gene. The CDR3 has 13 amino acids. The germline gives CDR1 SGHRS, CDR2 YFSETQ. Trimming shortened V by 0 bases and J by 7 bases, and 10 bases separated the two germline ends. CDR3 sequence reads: CASSLVREAGYTF. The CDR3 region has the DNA TGCGCCAGCAGCTTGGTTCGGGAGGCTGGCTACACCTTC.

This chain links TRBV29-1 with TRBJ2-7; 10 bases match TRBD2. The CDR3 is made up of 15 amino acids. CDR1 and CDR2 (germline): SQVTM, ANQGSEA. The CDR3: CSIPGGSGRAHEQYF. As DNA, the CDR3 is TGCAGTATTCCTGGCGGCAGCGGGAGGGCCCACGAGCAGTACTTC.